The 8 T cell receptor beta chains in this list originate from one sample, sequenced in a study of CD8 T cells in Susac syndrome. With random hexamers, reverse transcription was performed on about 0.5 to 1 ug of RNA. TCRdb ran MiXCR on the immunoSEQ multiplex PCR reads and lists one entry per CDR3 protein. The table lists some 180,000 distinct CDR3 sequences, just under 95% of them singletons, with about 0.1% in the top ten. The sequenced sample consisted of CD4+ T cells from PBMCs. These receptor sequences come from a human donor with Susac syndrome.

V and J are TRBV20-1 and TRBJ1-2; possibly TRBD1 for D (5 bases). Germline CDR1 and CDR2: DFQATT and SNEGSKA (reference sequence). Trimming took off 3 bases at V and 2 bases at J, with 10 bases between the two ends. The CDR3 covers 13 residues. The CDR3 reads CSARGGDNYGYTF. As DNA, the CDR3 is TGCAGTGCTAGGGGAGGGGACAACTATGGCTACACCTTC.

The CDR3 region is CASSLGQGRKFF. CDR3 sequence (DNA): TGTGCCAGCAGTTTGGGACAGGGTCGGAAGTTCTTC. The rearrangement uses TRBV28 and TRBJ2-1; 9 positions agree with TRBD1. J was trimmed by 14 bases and V by 3 bases; bases with no gene match: 5. Germline lookup yields CDR1 MDHEN and CDR2 SYDVKM. This CDR3 is 12 amino acids long.

This clonotype was picked up a small number of times. This sequence joins TRBV6-6 and TRBJ1-1; 7 positions match TRBD1. Trimming removed 5 bases from V and 4 bases from J; junction bases left unmatched: 4. The germline gives CDR1 MNHNY, CDR2 SVGAGI (reference sequence). This CDR3 comprises 13 residues. CDR3 sequence reads: CASSLQGPTEAFF. CDR3 in DNA: TGTGCCAGCAGTCTACAGGGGCCCACTGAAGCTTTCTTT.

The rearrangement uses TRBV7-9 and TRBJ2-7, with D maybe TRBD1 (5 bases). V was shortened by 1 base and J by 6 bases, with 16 bases between the two germline ends. The CDR3 runs to 15 residues. CDR1 and CDR2 (germline): SEHNR, FQNEAQ (reference sequence). The CDR3 is CASSLVSGKEREQYF. CDR3 nucleotide sequence: TGTGCCAGCAGCTTAGTCTCAGGGAAGGAACGCGAGCAGTACTTC.

The rearrangement uses TRBV4-1 and TRBJ1-4; D unclear. CDR1 is MGHRA, CDR2 YSYEKL, per germline. The CDR3 totals 15 residues. The V end lost 0 bases, the J end lost 5 bases, and 10 bases lay between the germline ends. DNA for the CDR3: TGCGCCAGCAGCCAAGATGGGGTTCGAAATGAAAAACTGTTTTTT. Its translation is CASSQDGVRNEKLFF.

The chain uses TRBV27 and TRBJ1-6, with D possibly matching TRBD1 (5 bases). V was pared by 5 bases and J by 5 bases, with 13 bases between. The CDR3 totals 15 residues. The germline V gene has CDR1 MNHEY and CDR2 SMNVEV (reference sequence). CDR3 sequence (DNA): TGTGCCAGCAGTCCCGCCGACAGAAATAATTCACCCCTCCACTTT. It codes for CASSPADRNNSPLHF.

V is TRBV12-3 or TRBV12-4 and J is TRBJ2-5, with TRBD2 identical over 10 bases. The CDR3 runs 16 residues. V gave up 3 bases and J gave up 5 bases; unmatched junction bases: 9. CDR3 nucleotide sequence: TGTGCCAGCAGTTTTAAAGCGGGAGGGCGAGGGGAGACCCAGTACTTC. The encoded protein is CASSFKAGGRGETQYF.

The chain uses TRBV4-2 and TRBJ2-5; 9 bases fit TRBD1. Germline V lookup: CDR1 LGHNA, CDR2 YNFKEQ. The trim removed 4 bases at V and 2 bases at J, leaving 8 bases unmatched. This CDR3 spans 16 amino acids. CDR3 nucleotide sequence: TGTGCCAGCAGCCGGGCGGACAGGGGCAGTCAAGAGACCCAGTACTTC. This encodes CASSRADRGSQETQYF.